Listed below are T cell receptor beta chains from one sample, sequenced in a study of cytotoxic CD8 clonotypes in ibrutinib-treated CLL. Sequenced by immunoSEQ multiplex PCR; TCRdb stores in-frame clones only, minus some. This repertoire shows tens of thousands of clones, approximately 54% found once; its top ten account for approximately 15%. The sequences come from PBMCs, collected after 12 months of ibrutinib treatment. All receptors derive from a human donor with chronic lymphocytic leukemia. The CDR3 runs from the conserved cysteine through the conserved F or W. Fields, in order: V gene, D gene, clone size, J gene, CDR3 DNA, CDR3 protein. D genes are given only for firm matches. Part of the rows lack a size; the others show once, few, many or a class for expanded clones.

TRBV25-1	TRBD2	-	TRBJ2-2	TGTGCCAGCAGCGATCTCGGTTCTAGCGGGAGCTCGGACCGGGAGCTGTTTTTT	CASSDLGSSGSSDRELFF
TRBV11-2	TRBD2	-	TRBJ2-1	TGTGCCAGCAGCTCCCTAGCGGGAGTCTCCTACAATGAGCAGTTCTTC	CASSSLAGVSYNEQFF
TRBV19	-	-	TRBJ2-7	TGTGCCAGTAGTATTCTAGCCCTGGGGGACTACGAGCAGTACTTC	CASSILALGDYEQYF
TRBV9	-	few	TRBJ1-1	TGTGCCAGCAGCGTAGTGCGGCGACTCGGGGCTGAAGCTTTCTTT	CASSVVRRLGAEAFF
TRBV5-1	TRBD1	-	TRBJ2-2	TGCGCCAGCAGTTATAGGGGGCCCACCGGGGAGCTGTTTTTT	CASSYRGPTGELFF
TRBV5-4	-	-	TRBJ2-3	TGTGCCAGCAGCTCCGACATACCTCGGACGGTTCATACGCAGTATTTT	CASSSDIPRTVHTQYF
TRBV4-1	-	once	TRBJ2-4	TGCGCCAGCAGCCTGGGCGTAGCCAAAAACATTCAGTACTTC	CASSLGVAKNIQYF
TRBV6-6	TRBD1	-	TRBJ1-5	TGTGCCAGCAGTTACGGGACAGGGGGTCAGCCCCAGCATTTT	CASSYGTGGQPQHF
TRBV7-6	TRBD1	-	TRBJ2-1	TGTGCCAGCAGCTTAGGGACAGGGGGCTCCTACAATGAGCAGTTCTTC	CASSLGTGGSYNEQFF
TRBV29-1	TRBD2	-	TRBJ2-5	TGCAGCGTTGTAGCGGGGGGTGGCGGAGAGACCCAGTACTTC	CSVVAGGGGETQYF
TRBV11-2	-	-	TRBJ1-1	TGTGCCAGCAGCTTAGGTGGGAACACTGAAGCTTTCTTT	CASSLGGNTEAFF
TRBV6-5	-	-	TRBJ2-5	TGTGCCAGCAGTTACTCAGGACACCATCAAGAGACCCAGTACTTC	CASSYSGHHQETQYF
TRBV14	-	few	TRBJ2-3	TGTGCCAGCAGAGCCGGAGGGGGGCACACAGATACGCAGTATTTT	CASRAGGGHTDTQYF
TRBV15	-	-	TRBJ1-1	TGTGCCACCAGCAGAGATTTTCACGCTGAAGCTTTCTTT	CATSRDFHAEAFF
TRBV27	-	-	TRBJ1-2	TGTGCCAGCAGTTTATATGGTGGCTATGGCTACACCTTC	CASSLYGGYGYTF
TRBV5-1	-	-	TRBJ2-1	TGCGCCAGCAGCTTGTCACTGCAGAGCTACAATGAGCAGTTCTTC	CASSLSLQSYNEQFF
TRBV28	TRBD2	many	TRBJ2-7	TGTGCCACCTCCGTTATAGCGGGACGGATTTCGAAGTTC	CATSVIAGRISKF
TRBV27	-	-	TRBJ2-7	TGTGCCAGCAGTCCCCGAAGGCACTACGAGCAGTACTTC	CASSPRRHYEQYF
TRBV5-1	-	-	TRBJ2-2	TGCGCCAGCAGCTTGGGCCTAGCTGCGGGCACCGGGGAGCTGTTTTTT	CASSLGLAAGTGELFF
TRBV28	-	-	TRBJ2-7	TGTGCCAGCTGCCGTAGTAGCGGCTCCTACGAGCAGTACTTC	CASCRSSGSYEQYF
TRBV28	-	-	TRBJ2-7	TGTGCCAGCAGTTCCTCGGACCCAGGCCTAAGGTACGAGCAGTACTTC	CASSSSDPGLRYEQYF
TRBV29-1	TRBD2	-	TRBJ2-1	TGCAGCGTGGGCGGGACTAGCGGGACGGGGTACAATGAGCAGTTCTTC	CSVGGTSGTGYNEQFF
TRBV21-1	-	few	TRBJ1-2	TGTGCCAGCAGCAAAGCTGCAGCGACAGGGCTTGGGTATGGCTACACCTTC	CASSKAAATGLGYGYTF
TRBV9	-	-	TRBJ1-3	TGTGCCAGCAGCCGGGGCCGCACTGGAAACACCATATATTTT	CASSRGRTGNTIYF
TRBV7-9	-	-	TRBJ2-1	TGTGCCAGCAGCTTAGCTGTTTTAGCTCTTGACAATGAGCAGTTCTTC	CASSLAVLALDNEQFF